This T cell receptor (beta chain) was documented in a study of long-term antiretroviral therapy in people with HIV. Turning to the study itself: The oldest samples precede the 2015 immediate-ART recommendation by about a decade.

Regarding the study as a whole: Clones that had undergone expansion before ART prevailed in the repertoire throughout all time points. Subsequent to ART, diversity was augmented yet persisted below that of transplant donor controls.

The authors ran the immunoSEQ assay, v3.0, at survey level. Method: immunoSEQ multiplex PCR; TCRdb's copy keeps in-frame clones and lacks some. Of some 48,000 clones listed, about 80% are singletons. V was shortened by 4 bases and J by 4 bases, with 13 bases between the two germline ends. Looked up from germline, CDR1 is SGHVS and CDR2 is FNYEAQ. There are 14 residues in the CDR3. A minimum of one pre-ART and two post-ART PBMC samples existed for each donor. About this clone: Its antigen is still unknown.

This sequence joins TRBV7-6 and TRBJ2-5; D unresolved. This TCR came from a young woman with HIV. The input for sequencing was unsorted PBMCs, taken 0.8 years after starting antiretroviral therapy. CDR3 in amino acids: CASSYYRSRETQYF. The CDR3 nucleotides are TGTGCCAGCAGCTATTATCGGAGTCGAGAGACCCAGTACTTC. Using reference TRBV7-6 and TRBJ2-5 for the parts outside the CDR3, the full variable domain is GAGVSQSPRYKVTKRGQDVALRCDPISGHVSLYWYRQALGQGPEFLTYFNYEAQQDKSGLPNDRFSAERPEGSISTLTIQRTEQRDSAMYRCASSYYRSRETQYFGPGTRLLVL.